What follows is one TCR beta chain and its context. The germline V gene has CDR1 KGHDR and CDR2 SFDVKD. This CDR3 region has 15 residues. The trim removed 3 bases at V and 8 bases at J, leaving 11 bases unmatched. This entry comes from a study of blood T cell repertoires in COVID-19. Assay: immunoSEQ multiplex PCR; the TCRdb copy retains only in-frame clones and omits some. The profile shows approximately 440,000 clones, roughly nine tenths of them singletons. Sequenced: PBMCs or T cells enriched from blood (not recorded which). The chain combines TRBV24-1 with TRBJ1-2; 7 bases fit TRBD1. This TCR derives from a woman aged 18 to 35 who had recovered from COVID-19. CDR3 DNA: TGTGCCACCAGTGATGCCGGGCAGGGGGAAAGAGGCTACACCTTC. Amino acid sequence: CATSDAGQGERGYTF.